This T cell receptor (beta chain) is from a study of T cell responses to AZD1222 COVID-19 vaccine. Findings and limits, study-wide: Reports indicate that nearly half of spike-specific TCRs are directed at unmutated variant regions. A mostly white British donor set with more females was recruited, and clonal diversity was possibly underestimated. Vaccine-associated CD4 TCRs spanned spike, dominant at 160-218 and 743-854.

This clone was seen a handful of times. The antigen is unknown. This CDR3 contains 17 residues. Germline CDR1 is KGHSH and CDR2 is LQKENI. Losses at the gene ends were 3 bases for V and 4 bases for J; bases not matched to a gene: 10. TCRdb's table, derived via immunoSEQ multiplex PCR, lists solely in-frame clones and lacks some. This table holds some 110,000 clones, 86% found once. The rearrangement links TRBV18 to TRBJ2-1, with 9 nucleotides matching TRBD1. This receptor was taken from an adult who received the MenACWY meningococcal vaccine as a control. The material was peripheral blood, obtained 28 days after the second dose of the MenACWY control vaccine. CDR3 protein: CASSPGQGRGGYNEQFF. CDR3 DNA sequence: TGTGCCAGCTCACCCGGACAGGGGAGAGGTGGGTACAATGAGCAGTTCTTC. Using reference TRBV18 and TRBJ2-1 for the parts outside the CDR3, the full variable domain is NAGVMQNPRHLVRRRGQEARLRCSPMKGHSHVYWYRQLPEEGLKFMVYLQKENIIDESGMPKERFSAEFPKEGPSILRIQQVVRGDSAAYFCASSPGQGRGGYNEQFFGPGTRLTVL.